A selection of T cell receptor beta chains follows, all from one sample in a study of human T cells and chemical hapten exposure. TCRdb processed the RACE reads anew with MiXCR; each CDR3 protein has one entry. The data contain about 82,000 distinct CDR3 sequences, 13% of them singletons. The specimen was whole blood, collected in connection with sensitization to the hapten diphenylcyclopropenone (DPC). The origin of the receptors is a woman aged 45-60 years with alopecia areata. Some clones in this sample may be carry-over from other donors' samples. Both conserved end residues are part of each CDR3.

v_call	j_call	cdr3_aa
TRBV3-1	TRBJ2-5	CASSLSLAGGKTQYF
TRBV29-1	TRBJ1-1	CSVEVTPGNTEAFF
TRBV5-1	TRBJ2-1	CASRLTGGIYNEQFF
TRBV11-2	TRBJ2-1	CASSRDGLSYNEQFF
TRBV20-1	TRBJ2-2	CSAKGLVTGGELFF
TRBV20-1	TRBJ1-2	CSARMGAYGYTF
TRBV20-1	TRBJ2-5	CSASTLAGPETQYF
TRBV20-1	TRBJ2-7	CSAPPFEGSTYEQYF
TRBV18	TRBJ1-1	CASSPQGGDTEAFF
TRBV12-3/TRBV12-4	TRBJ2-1	CASLEGVRNEQFF
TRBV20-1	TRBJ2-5	CSARGGSDLQETQYF
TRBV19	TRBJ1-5	CASKTFVSNQPQHF
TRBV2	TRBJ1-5	CASSGAGGNQPQHF
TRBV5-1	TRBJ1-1	CASRNSWNTEAFF
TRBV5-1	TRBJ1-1	CASSFLQIQSNTEAFF
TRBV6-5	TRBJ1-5	CASSPVGSNQPQHF
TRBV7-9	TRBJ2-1	CASSSGASGGVYNEQFF
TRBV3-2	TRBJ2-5	CASRTLAGGQETQYF
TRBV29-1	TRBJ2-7	CSVSGRGNYEQYF
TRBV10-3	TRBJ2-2	CAISTGLAGIAGELFF
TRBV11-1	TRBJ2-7	CASSFMRDEQYF
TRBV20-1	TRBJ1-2	CSAGDRSRGYTF
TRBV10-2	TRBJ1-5	CASSKGTGGNQPQHF
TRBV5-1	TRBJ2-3	CASSLGSTLAGGGDTQYF
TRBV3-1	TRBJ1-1	CASSPSLDSGARTEAFF
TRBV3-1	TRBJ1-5	CASSQGQKYQPQHF
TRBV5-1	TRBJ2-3	CASSVEGLNTQYF
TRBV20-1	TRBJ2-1	CSARGPSLNEQFF
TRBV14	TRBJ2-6	CASSRASGANVLTF
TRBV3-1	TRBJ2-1	CASSLRQTTAEQFF
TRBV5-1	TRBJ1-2	CASSLDGAGGYTF
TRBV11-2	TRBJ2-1	CASSPPMDEQFF
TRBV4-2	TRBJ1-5	CASSQVIGQTNQPQHF
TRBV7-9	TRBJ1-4	CASSPDTHNEKLFF
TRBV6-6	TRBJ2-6	CASCSGQLSGANVRTF
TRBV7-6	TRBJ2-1	CASSLSVSLNNEQFF
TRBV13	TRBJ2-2	CASSSRGGELFF
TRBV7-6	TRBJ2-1	CASSPAAGGGKNEQFF
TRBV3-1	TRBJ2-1	CASSQGPPKSDSEQFF
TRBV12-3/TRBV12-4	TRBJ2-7	CASSRGLADPNRGSEQYF